This TCR beta chain derives from a study of T cell responses to AZD1222 COVID-19 vaccine. Study-wide findings and caveats: None of the repertoires were sampled until the peak T cell response had passed. Variant regions that are unmutated are reportedly the target of nearly half of spike-specific TCRs. The breadth and depth of Spike-specific TCRs increased once two AZD1222 doses had been given.

About this clone: As yet, its antigen is unknown.

Only in-frame clones appear in the TCRdb table, and some are missing; sequencing was by immunoSEQ multiplex PCR. The table shows around 120,000 clones, with around 93% occurring only once. The clonotype comes from an adult who received the AZD1222 COVID-19 vaccine. Sequenced material: peripheral blood, taken 28 days after the second AZD1222 dose.

The CDR3 loop is CASSYAAGYDEQYF. CDR3 nucleotides: TGTGCCAGCAGTTACGCGGCAGGGTACGACGAGCAGTACTTC. The chain carries TRBV6-6 and TRBJ2-7, with a tentative D call TRBD1 (5 bases). The CDR3 is 14 residues long. CDR1 is MNHNY and CDR2 is SVGAGI in the germline V gene (reference sequence). V was cut by 2 bases and J by 5 bases, with 13 bases left in between.